The 5 T cell receptor beta chains presented below share a single source sample, sequenced in a study of shared clonotypes between healthy human individuals. The naive CD8 population came from CD45RO-negative cells selected for CCR7, without terminally differentiated effector memory CD45RA+ cells. The repertoire was sequenced with immunoSEQ multiplex PCR; TCRdb's copy has only in-frame clones and lacks some. Altogether some 2,100,000 clones are present, about 92% being singletons, with the ten largest covering 1.5% to 2%. The sample consisted of naive CD8+ T cells from PBMCs. Receptor source: a man between 18 and 35 years old in good health. Some clones in this sample may be carry-over from other donors' samples.

This chain links TRBV5-1 with TRBJ2-1, with TRBD1 matching over 8 bases. This CDR3 region has 15 residues. Germline V gene lookup returns CDR1 SGHRS and CDR2 YFSETQ. The V and J ends lost 5 bases and 3 bases, in that order; junction bases with no gene match: 7. The CDR3 DNA follows: TGCGCCAGCAGGCCGACAGGGGTCATCTACAATGAGCAGTTCTTC. Protein: CASRPTGVIYNEQFF.

The V and J genes are TRBV27 and TRBJ1-1; the D gene is possibly TRBD1 (5 bases). The CDR3 consists of 15 residues. V lost 5 bases and J lost 0, with 13 bases in between. Germline CDR1 reads MNHEY; CDR2 reads SMNVEV (reference sequence). The DNA for the CDR3 is TGTGCCAGCAGTCTTACAGGAAAATTGAACACTGAAGCTTTCTTT. Encoded protein: CASSLTGKLNTEAFF.

V usage is TRBV27 and J usage is TRBJ2-3, with D uncertain. V dropped 2 bases and J dropped 2 bases, with 11 bases sitting between them. The CDR3 is 15 residues long. Germline V gene lookup returns CDR1 MNHEY and CDR2 SMNVEV (reference sequence). The CDR3 sequence is CASSLAGRNTDTQYF. As DNA, the CDR3 is TGTGCCAGCAGTTTAGCTGGCAGAAACACAGATACGCAGTATTTT.

The V gene is TRBV28, the J gene TRBJ2-5; D possibly matches TRBD1 or TRBD2 (5 bases each). Germline V gene sequence: CDR1 MDHEN, CDR2 SYDVKM. V was trimmed by 6 bases and J by 5 bases, leaving 13 bases between them. The CDR3 extends over 13 amino acids. In nucleotides, the CDR3 is TGTGCCAGCAGCGGGGTCGGGGCCGAGACCCAGTACTTC. This sequence encodes CASSGVGAETQYF. The full variable domain, its missing parts supplied by reference TRBV28 and TRBJ2-5, is DVKVTQSSRYLVKRTGEKVFLECVQDMDHENMFWYRQDPGLGLRLIYFSYDVKMKEKGDIPEGYSVSREKKERFSLILESASTNQTSMYLCASSGVGAETQYFGPGTRLLVL.

The rearrangement links TRBV28 to TRBJ1-4; weak D call: TRBD1 (6 bases). Trimming stripped 6 bases from V and 7 bases from J, with 18 bases between. This CDR3 comprises 15 residues. CDR1 and CDR2 from the germline V gene are MDHEN and SYDVKM. The CDR3 protein is CASSPLRDKPEKLFF. In DNA, the CDR3 is TGTGCCAGCAGCCCCCTCCGGGACAAGCCTGAAAAACTGTTTTTT. The full variable domain, rest sourced from reference TRBV28 and TRBJ1-4, is DVKVTQSSRYLVKRTGEKVFLECVQDMDHENMFWYRQDPGLGLRLIYFSYDVKMKEKGDIPEGYSVSREKKERFSLILESASTNQTSMYLCASSPLRDKPEKLFFGSGTQLSVL.